This note documents a single T cell receptor beta chain sequence. The antigen remains undetermined. This table comes from immunoSEQ multiplex PCR, and its TCRdb copy is limited to in-frame clones, with some not included. The sample includes some 110,000 clones, roughly 80% of them seen just once. The CDR3 is made up of 14 amino acids. Germline V CDR1 and CDR2: SGHRS, YFSETQ. V lost 4 bases, J lost 6 bases, and 4 bases stayed unmatched. This sample is part of a study of radiotherapy plus CTLA-4 blockade in lung cancer. Study as a whole: Across the patients, objective responses occurred in more than 15%, and disease control in approximately 30%.

With ipilimumab providing CTLA-4 blockade, focal radiation was administered to patients who had chemo-refractory metastatic non-small-cell lung cancer. Study-wide results and limits: Reports identified early blood T cell clone dynamics, with interferon-beta, as the best response predictor.

This receptor was obtained from a human donor with non-small cell lung cancer that progressed on radiotherapy plus ipilimumab. Some clones in this sample may be carry-over from other donors' samples. The source was peripheral blood, collected from a patient treated with radiotherapy plus ipilimumab. V and J are TRBV5-1 and TRBJ2-1; 10 positions agree with TRBD1. Written as DNA, the CDR3 is TGCGCCAGCAGCATCGGGACAGGGGCCAATGAGCAGTTCTTC. The encoded protein is CASSIGTGANEQFF. The full variable domain, in which reference TRBV5-1 and TRBJ2-1 provide the parts outside the CDR3, is KAGVTQTPRYLIKTRGQQVTLSCSPISGHRSVSWYQQTPGQGLQFLFEYFSETQRNKGNFPGRFSGRQFSNSRSEMNVSTLELGDSALYLCASSIGTGANEQFFGPGTRLTVL.